The source of this T cell receptor (beta chain) is a study of T cells in Graves' hyperthyroidism and ophthalmopathy (dated by TCRdb to between 2018 and 2021). Regarding the complete study: Peripheral blood samples were taken at the time of initial diagnosis, prior to any treatment. To identify distinguishing TCR V-J signatures, a discovery cohort of 100 or so patients was used, comprising 40 to 45 with Graves' ophthalmopathy and 57 with stable Graves' hyperthyroidism. Whether ophthalmopathy could be predicted prospectively was tested in an independent validation cohort made up of about 20 hyperthyroidism patients plus 17 patients who later progressed to ophthalmopathy. For training and testing, the roughly 100 patients in the discovery cohort were randomly divided in a 7:3 ratio. In addition, the study compared T-cell repertoires in thyroid tissue and in blood from six Graves' hyperthyroidism patients. Following sampling, methimazole starting at 30 mg daily was given to hyperthyroidism patients, and high-dose intravenous methylprednisolone was given to ophthalmopathy patients. According to the paper, TCR Vbeta CDR3 sequencing was carried out on more than 120 peripheral blood samples, which came from over 40 ophthalmopathy, around 75 hyperthyroidism and around 17 progressor patients. Summary of the overall study and its limitations: Most expanded thyroid clonotypes (frequency above 0.001) were also detected in blood, a finding suggesting that blood repertoires may reflect thyroid immune responses. No statistical method was used to fix the sample size in advance, and group allocation was not hidden from the investigators. In validation, progression to ophthalmopathy was predicted by the model with nearly 71% sensitivity and roughly 76% specificity, a median of approximately 6.5 months before onset. In cross-validation, a model built on a 13 V-J signature told ophthalmopathy apart from stable hyperthyroidism with 85% to 90% sensitivity and 81% to 82% specificity, and in testing the same model reached 80%/75%.

Graves' hyperthyroidism was defined as stable when no progression to ophthalmopathy occurred over 18 months of follow-up. Hyperthyroidism patients were newly diagnosed, had a disease duration of under 2 months, and were aged 18 to 65 years. Patients with uncontrolled infections, other autoimmune diseases, pregnancy or lactation were excluded. Diagnoses relied on clinical symptoms, serum thyroxine and TRAb, thyroid ultrasound and orbital computed tomography. PBMCs were isolated from approximately 10 ml of fresh peripheral blood by Ficoll-Paque density gradient centrifugation. Trizol reagent was used to extract total RNA, and RNA quality was then checked on an Agilent 2100 Bioanalyzer. The CDR3 covers 15 residues, taking in both the cysteine and the phenylalanine. The retained sequence is limited to the CDR3, 45 bases, with the frame set at the first base. Taken from the germline V gene (reference sequence), the CDR1 and CDR2 loops are LNHDA and SQIVND. V ends up 4 bases short and J 4 bases short, with an unmatched junction base count of 7.

About this clonotype itself: What this receptor recognizes is not known. A read error is possible here, since a much larger clone lies one base away.

Amplification of TCR beta CDR3 regions was carried out from RNA transcripts. A first-round RT-PCR of the TCR CDR3 used the HTBI primer set with the Qiagen OneStep RT-PCR kit. A second multiplex PCR round built the libraries, followed by size selection and purification. Libraries were sequenced paired-end with 100 bp reads on an Illumina HiSeq2000. As for the authors' bioinformatics: SOAPnuke was used to process the raw data, removing reads that contained adapters or uncalled bases, had a mean Phred below 15, or lacked an exact match to the constant primer or identifier. COPE v1.2.5 was used to merge the high-quality paired reads, and each unique nucleotide sequence was defined as a clonotype. MiTCR v1.1 was used to align the clonotypes against IMGT TRBV, TRBD and TRBJ reference segments. The analysis included only V-J combinations with a frequency above 0.0001, which together covered around 99% of the repertoires. A TCS score was defined as the ratio of F50 (clonal expansion) to E x V (chaos), with BLOSUM62-based TCRdist applied between CDR3 peptides within each V-J. Welch's t-statistics and random forest reduced fewer than 600 V-J features to fewer than 15, which were used in a naive Bayes classifier (R e1071). The Morisita-Horn index was used to measure how similar the thyroid and blood repertoires were. Using fastp at Q25 and MiXCR, TCRdb reprocessed the public reads and kept productive beta chains. One record per CDR3 amino acid sequence lists the most common genes and DNA. It is TCRdb's table, rather than the study itself, that gives the V and J calls and clone size. In all, the sample holds around 720,000 distinct CDR3 sequences, and roughly a third of those were seen once. Around 29% of the sample is held by the ten biggest clonotypes.

The sample was blood. The sequence came from a woman aged 40-49 years with Graves' hyperthyroidism. This chain is built from TRBV19 and TRBJ1-5, and 7 bases in between align with TRBD1. The DNA reads TGTGCCAGTAGTAGTACACAGGGGCCAAATCAGCCCCAGCATTTT. Protein translation: CASSSTQGPNQPQHF.